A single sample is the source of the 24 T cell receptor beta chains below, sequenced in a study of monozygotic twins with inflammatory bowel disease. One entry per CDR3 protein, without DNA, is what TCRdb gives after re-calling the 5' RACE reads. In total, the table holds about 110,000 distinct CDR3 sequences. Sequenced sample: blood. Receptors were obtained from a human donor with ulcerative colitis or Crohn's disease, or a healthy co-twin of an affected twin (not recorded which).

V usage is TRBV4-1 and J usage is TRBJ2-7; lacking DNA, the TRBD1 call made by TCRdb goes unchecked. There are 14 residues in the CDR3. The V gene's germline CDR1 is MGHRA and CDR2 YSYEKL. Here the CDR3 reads CASSQGGRNYEQYF.

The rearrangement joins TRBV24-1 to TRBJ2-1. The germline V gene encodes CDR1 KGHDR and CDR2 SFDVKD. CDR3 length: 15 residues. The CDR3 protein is CATSEAYGLGNEQFF.

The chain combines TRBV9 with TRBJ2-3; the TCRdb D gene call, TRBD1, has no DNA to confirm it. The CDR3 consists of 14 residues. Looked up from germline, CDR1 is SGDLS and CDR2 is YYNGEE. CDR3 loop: CASSLDRATDTQYF.

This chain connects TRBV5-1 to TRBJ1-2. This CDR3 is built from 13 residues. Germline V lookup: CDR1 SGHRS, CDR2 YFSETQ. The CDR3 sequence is CASSLGPNYGYTF. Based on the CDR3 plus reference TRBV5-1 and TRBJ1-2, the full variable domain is KAGVTQTPRYLIKTRGQQVTLSCSPISGHRSVSWYQQTPGQGLQFLFEYFSETQRNKGNFPGRFSGRQFSNSRSEMNVSTLELGDSALYLCASSLGPNYGYTFGSGTRLTVV.

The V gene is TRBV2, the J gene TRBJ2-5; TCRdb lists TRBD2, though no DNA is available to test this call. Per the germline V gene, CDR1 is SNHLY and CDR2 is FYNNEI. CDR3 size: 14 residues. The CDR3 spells CASRRTSTTETQYF.

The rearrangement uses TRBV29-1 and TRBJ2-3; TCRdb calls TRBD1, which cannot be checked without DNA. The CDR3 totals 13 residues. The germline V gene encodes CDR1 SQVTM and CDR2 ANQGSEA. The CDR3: CSVGGTSTDTQYF.

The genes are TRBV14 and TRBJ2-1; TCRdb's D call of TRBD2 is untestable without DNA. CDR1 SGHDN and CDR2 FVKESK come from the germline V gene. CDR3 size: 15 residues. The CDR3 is CASSRGLAGGFEQFF.

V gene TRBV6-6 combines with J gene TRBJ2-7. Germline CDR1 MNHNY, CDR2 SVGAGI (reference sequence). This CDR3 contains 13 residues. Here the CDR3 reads CASSHLAYYEQYF.

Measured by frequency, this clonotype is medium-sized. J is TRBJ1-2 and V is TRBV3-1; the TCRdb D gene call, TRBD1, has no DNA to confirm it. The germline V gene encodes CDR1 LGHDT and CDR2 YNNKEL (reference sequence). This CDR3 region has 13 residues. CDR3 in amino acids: CASRPGSRGLYTF.

CDR3 residues: CATSRPPLEAKNIQYF. J is TRBJ2-4 and V is TRBV15; as DNA is missing, the TRBD2 call by TCRdb cannot be tested. Germline CDR1 reads LNHNV; CDR2 reads YYDKDF (reference sequence). This CDR3 region has 16 residues.

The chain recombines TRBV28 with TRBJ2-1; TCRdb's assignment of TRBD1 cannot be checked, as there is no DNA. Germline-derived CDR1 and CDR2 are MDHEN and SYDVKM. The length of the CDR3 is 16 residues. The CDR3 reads CASSLGTGQPYNEQFF. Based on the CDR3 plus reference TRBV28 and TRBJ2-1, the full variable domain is DVKVTQSSRYLVKRTGEKVFLECVQDMDHENMFWYRQDPGLGLRLIYFSYDVKMKEKGDIPEGYSVSREKKERFSLILESASTNQTSMYLCASSLGTGQPYNEQFFGPGTRLTVL.

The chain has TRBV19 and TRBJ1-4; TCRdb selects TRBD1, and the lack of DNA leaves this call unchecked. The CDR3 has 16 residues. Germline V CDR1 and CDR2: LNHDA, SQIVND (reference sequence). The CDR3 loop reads CASSAYRGTANEKLFF.

The CDR3 reads CSASIPNSPLHF. V is TRBV20-1 and J is TRBJ1-6. This CDR3 has 12 residues. CDR1 and CDR2 from the germline V gene are DFQATT and SNEGSKA (reference sequence).

This CDR3 is CASSSVAVLDNEQFF. The rearrangement joins TRBV7-9 to TRBJ2-1; lacking DNA, the TRBD2 call made by TCRdb goes unchecked. The length of the CDR3 is 15 residues. Germline-derived CDR1 and CDR2 are SEHNR and FQNEAQ (reference sequence).

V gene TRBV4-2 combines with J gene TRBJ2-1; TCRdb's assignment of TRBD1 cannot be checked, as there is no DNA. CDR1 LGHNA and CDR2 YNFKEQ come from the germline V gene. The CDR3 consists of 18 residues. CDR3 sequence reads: CASSQGTYRGLDDNEQFF.

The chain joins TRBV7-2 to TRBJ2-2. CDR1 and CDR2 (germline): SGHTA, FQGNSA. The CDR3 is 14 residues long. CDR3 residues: CASSLLLAPGELFF.

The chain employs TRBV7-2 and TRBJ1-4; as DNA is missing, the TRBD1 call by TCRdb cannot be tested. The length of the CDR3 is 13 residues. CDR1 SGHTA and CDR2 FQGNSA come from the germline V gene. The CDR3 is CASSTGGNEKLFF.

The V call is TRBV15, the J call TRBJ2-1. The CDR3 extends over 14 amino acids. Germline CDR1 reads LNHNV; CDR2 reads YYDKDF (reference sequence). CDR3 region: CATSRGGSENEQFF. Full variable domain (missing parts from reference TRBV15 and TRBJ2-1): DAMVIQNPRYQVTQFGKPVTLSCSQTLNHNVMYWYQQKSSQAPKLLFHYYDKDFNNEADTPDNFQSRRPNTSFCFLDIRSPGLGDTAMYLCATSRGGSENEQFFGPGTRLTVL.

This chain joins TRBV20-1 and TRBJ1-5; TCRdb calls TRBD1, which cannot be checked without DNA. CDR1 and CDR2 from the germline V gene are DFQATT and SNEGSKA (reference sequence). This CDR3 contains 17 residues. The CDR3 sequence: CSAELGHSLYSNQPQHF.

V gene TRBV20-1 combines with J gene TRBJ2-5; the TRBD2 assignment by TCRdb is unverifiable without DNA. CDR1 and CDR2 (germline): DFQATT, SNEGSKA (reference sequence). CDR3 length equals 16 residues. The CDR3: CSARDSKRETQETQYF.

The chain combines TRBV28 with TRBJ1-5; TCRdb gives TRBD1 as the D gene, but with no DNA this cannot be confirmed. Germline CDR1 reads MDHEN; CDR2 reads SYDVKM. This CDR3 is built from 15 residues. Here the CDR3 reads CASSTPGTGNQPQHF. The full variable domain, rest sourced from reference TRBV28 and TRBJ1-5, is DVKVTQSSRYLVKRTGEKVFLECVQDMDHENMFWYRQDPGLGLRLIYFSYDVKMKEKGDIPEGYSVSREKKERFSLILESASTNQTSMYLCASSTPGTGNQPQHFGDGTRLSIL.

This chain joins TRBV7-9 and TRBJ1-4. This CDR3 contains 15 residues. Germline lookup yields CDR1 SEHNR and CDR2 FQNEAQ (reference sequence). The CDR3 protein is CASSHLGGVGEKLFF.

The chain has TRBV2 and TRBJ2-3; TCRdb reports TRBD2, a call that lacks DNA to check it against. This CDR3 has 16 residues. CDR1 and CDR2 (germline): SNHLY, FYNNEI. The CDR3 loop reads CASSEGAGSATDTQYF.

This chain's CDR3 is CASSLQYPLEPYGYTF. The V gene is TRBV27, the J gene TRBJ1-2. CDR1 MNHEY and CDR2 SMNVEV come from the germline V gene (reference sequence). The CDR3 loop spans 16 amino acids.